One and the same sample provided the 22 T cell receptor beta chains below, sequenced in a study of CXCR3-negative and CXCR3-positive naive CD8 T cells. The libraries of TRB cDNA were prepared using 5' RACE with UMI labels. TCRdb reanalyzed the 5' RACE reads and collapses them to one entry per CDR3 protein, without DNA. In all, the sample yields 6,000 to 8,500 distinct CDR3 sequences. The sequenced sample was naive CXCR3- CD8+ T cells from blood. Subset indicated: CD45RO-CCR7+CD27+CD95- naive CD8+ T cells lacking CXCR3 (TNR3-). The receptors were gathered from a human donor in good health. Some clones in this sample may be carry-over from other donors' samples.

The rearrangement uses TRBV3-1 and TRBJ2-2; the D call of TRBD2 rests on TCRdb alone, since no DNA is present to check it. Germline CDR1 LGHDT, CDR2 YNNKEL (reference sequence). The CDR3 has 14 amino acids. This CDR3 is CASSDYGQAGELFF.

The chain carries TRBV27 and TRBJ2-1. Germline assignment: CDR1 MNHEY and CDR2 SMNVEV (reference sequence). The CDR3 runs to 12 residues. The CDR3 region is CASSFAGNEQFF.

The CDR3: CASSFDKAGPEAFF. The chain uses TRBV6-5 and TRBJ1-1. Germline-derived CDR1 and CDR2 are MNHEY and SVGAGI. The length of the CDR3 is 14 residues.

CDR3 amino acids: CSVEDGNTEAFF. The genes are TRBV29-1 and TRBJ1-1. The germline V gene has CDR1 SQVTM and CDR2 ANQGSEA. This CDR3 spans 12 amino acids.

This rearrangement joins TRBV29-1 to TRBJ2-1; TCRdb gives TRBD2 as the D gene, but with no DNA this cannot be confirmed. This CDR3 region has 17 residues. Per the germline V gene, CDR1 is SQVTM and CDR2 is ANQGSEA. The CDR3 here is CSVPPRREGPSYNEQFF.

This clonotype is labeled medium-sized based on frequency. V and J are TRBV29-1 and TRBJ1-5. Germline V gives CDR1 SQVTM, CDR2 ANQGSEA. This CDR3 contains 13 residues. CDR3: CSVGGPGNQPQHF.

This chain joins TRBV29-1 and TRBJ2-7; the D call from TCRdb, TRBD2, cannot be confirmed without DNA. CDR1 and CDR2 (germline): SQVTM, ANQGSEA. The CDR3 consists of 15 residues. CDR3 sequence reads: CSVKGTSGSIYEQYF.

The V call is TRBV27, the J call TRBJ2-7; the D call of TRBD1 rests on TCRdb alone, since no DNA is present to check it. Germline CDR1 and CDR2: MNHEY and SMNVEV (reference sequence). The CDR3 has 13 amino acids. The CDR3 protein is CASSLDPWNEQYF.

Its frequency marks this clonotype as medium-sized (0.01 to 0.1%). The rearrangement joins TRBV4-3 to TRBJ2-7; TCRdb outputs TRBD1, but without DNA this stays unchecked. The CDR3 runs to 16 residues. CDR1 is LGHNA, CDR2 YSLEER, per germline. CDR3 sequence reads: CASSQLPGQLTYEQYF.

The chain carries TRBV11-2 and TRBJ1-2. The germline gives CDR1 SGHAT, CDR2 FQNNGV. The CDR3 contains 13 residues. CDR3 amino acids: CASSARVGYGYTF.

This clonotype is classed as medium-sized by frequency. The chain joins TRBV27 to TRBJ2-7; the D gene TCRdb calls, TRBD1, cannot be checked with no DNA. Per germline, CDR1 MNHEY and CDR2 SMNVEV (reference sequence). The CDR3 runs 11 residues. The CDR3 loop reads CASGDGYEQYF.

In terms of frequency, this clonotype is medium-sized (0.01 to 0.1%). The V call is TRBV12-3 or TRBV12-4, the J call TRBJ2-1; checking the TCRdb D call of TRBD2 is not possible without DNA. The CDR3 sequence is 17 residues long. The CDR3 protein is CASSPPSSGRAWDEQFF.

This chain joins TRBV5-6 and TRBJ1-1; TCRdb designates TRBD1, a call that cannot be tested without DNA. The CDR3 is made up of 14 amino acids. Per germline, CDR1 SGHDT and CDR2 YYEEEE. CDR3 amino acids: CASSLVGQNTEAFF.

Measured by frequency, this clonotype is medium-sized. This chain links TRBV29-1 with TRBJ2-7; TCRdb's assignment of TRBD1 cannot be checked, as there is no DNA. In germline, CDR1 is SQVTM, CDR2 ANQGSEA. The CDR3 is 16 residues long. This CDR3 is CSVVEGEKGEFYEQYF.

The chain links TRBV9 to TRBJ1-1; TCRdb indicates TRBD1, and absent DNA this call remains unverified. This CDR3 region has 15 residues. Looked up from germline, CDR1 is SGDLS and CDR2 is YYNGEE. The chain's CDR3 is CASSAQHAGVTEAFF.

This rearrangement joins TRBV6-5 to TRBJ2-5; no DNA is available, so the TRBD1 call from TCRdb remains unchecked. The CDR3 runs to 15 residues. Looked up from germline, CDR1 is MNHEY and CDR2 is SVGAGI. Here the CDR3 reads CASSYSAGVRETQYF.

Considering frequency, this clonotype is medium-sized. The gene calls are TRBV5-1 and TRBJ1-5; the D call from TCRdb, TRBD1, cannot be confirmed without DNA. This CDR3 is 15 amino acids long. Germline V gene sequence: CDR1 SGHRS, CDR2 YFSETQ. The CDR3 sequence: CASSPTGTNNQPQHF.

This clonotype is identified as medium-sized from frequency. The chain combines TRBV29-1 with TRBJ2-2. The CDR3 consists of 12 residues. Germline-derived CDR1 and CDR2 are SQVTM and ANQGSEA. The CDR3 loop reads CSVPLWDGELFF.

This chain joins TRBV29-1 and TRBJ1-4; TCRdb outputs TRBD1, but without DNA this stays unchecked. The germline gives CDR1 SQVTM, CDR2 ANQGSEA. The CDR3 runs 17 residues. The CDR3 loop is CSVAGTGGFGNNEKLFF.

This clonotype is deemed medium-sized by its frequency. This chain joins TRBV7-2 and TRBJ1-3. The CDR3 contains 17 residues. CDR1 SGHTA and CDR2 FQGNSA come from the germline V gene. The CDR3 loop is CASSLVAGRGSGNTIYF.

By frequency, this clonotype is medium-sized (0.01 to 0.1%). The chain joins TRBV9 to TRBJ1-2. Germline V lookup: CDR1 SGDLS, CDR2 YYNGEE. The CDR3 runs to 12 residues. The chain's CDR3 is CASSVVNYGYTF. Using reference TRBV9 and TRBJ1-2 for the parts outside the CDR3, the full variable domain is DSGVTQTPKHLITATGQRVTLRCSPRSGDLSVYWYQQSLDQGLQFLIQYYNGEERAKGNILERFSAQQFPDLHSELNLSSLELGDSALYFCASSVVNYGYTFGSGTRLTVV.

CDR3 sequence: CASSFPGDYGYTF. J is TRBJ1-2 and V is TRBV28. Germline V lookup: CDR1 MDHEN, CDR2 SYDVKM. This CDR3 is 13 amino acids long.